Listed below are T cell receptor beta chains from one sample, sequenced in a study of control samples from healthy donors and cancer patients. Method: immunoSEQ multiplex PCR; TCRdb's copy keeps in-frame clones and lacks some. The sample contains fewer than 300,000 clones, roughly four fifths of which appear only once. The specimen sequenced was PBMCs. The origin of the receptors is a woman in her sixties with lung cancer. The CDR3 runs from the conserved cysteine through the conserved F or W. The order of the fields is V gene, D gene, J gene, clone size, CDR3 DNA, CDR3 protein. The D gene is left open where the match is weak. Clone size is stated in some rows and not others, as once, few, many or a class when expanded.

v_gene: TRBV9
d_gene: .
j_gene: TRBJ2-2
abundance: .
CDR3nt: TGTGCCAGCAGCCCTCGAAACACCGGGGAGCTGTTTTTT
CDR3aa: CASSPRNTGELFF

v_gene: TRBV3-1/TRBV3-2
d_gene: TRBD2
j_gene: TRBJ2-1
abundance: .
CDR3nt: TGTGCCAGCAGACCGACTAGCCGCAATGAGCAGTTCTTC
CDR3aa: CASRPTSRNEQFF

v_gene: TRBV11-2
d_gene: .
j_gene: TRBJ2-4
abundance: .
CDR3nt: TGTGCCAGCAAACTCGACGCTGGGACGGGCATTCAGTACTTC
CDR3aa: CASKLDAGTGIQYF

v_gene: TRBV19
d_gene: .
j_gene: TRBJ1-2
abundance: .
CDR3nt: TGTGCCAGTAGTATAGGTCGGGGGCCCTATGGCTACACCTTC
CDR3aa: CASSIGRGPYGYTF

v_gene: TRBV4-2
d_gene: TRBD2
j_gene: TRBJ2-1
abundance: .
CDR3nt: TGTGCCAGCAGCCAGGCGGGAGGATTTTCCTACAATGAGCAGTTCTTC
CDR3aa: CASSQAGGFSYNEQFF

v_gene: TRBV5-1
d_gene: .
j_gene: TRBJ2-1
abundance: .
CDR3nt: TGCGCCAGCAGCAAGTCGACAGGGGCCAGCGGGAGTTGGGGCTACAATGAGCAGTTCTTC
CDR3aa: CASSKSTGASGSWGYNEQFF

v_gene: TRBV10-1
d_gene: TRBD1
j_gene: TRBJ2-7
abundance: .
CDR3nt: TGCGCCAGCAGTGCCGGACAGGGGAAAAGCGAGCAGTACTTC
CDR3aa: CASSAGQGKSEQYF

v_gene: TRBV7-7
d_gene: .
j_gene: TRBJ2-1
abundance: .
CDR3nt: TGTGCCAGCAGCCGCGGTGCGAGTTCCTACAATGAGCAGTTCTTC
CDR3aa: CASSRGASSYNEQFF

v_gene: TRBV7-8
d_gene: TRBD2
j_gene: TRBJ2-5
abundance: .
CDR3nt: TGTGCCAGCATCCCGGGGGTAGCGGGGGGCCCAGGCCAAGAGACCCAGTACTTC
CDR3aa: CASIPGVAGGPGQETQYF

v_gene: TRBV11-2
d_gene: TRBD1
j_gene: TRBJ1-4
abundance: .
CDR3nt: TGTGCCAGCAGCACGTCCGGGACAGGGGTGACTAATGAAAAACTGTTTTTT
CDR3aa: CASSTSGTGVTNEKLFF

v_gene: TRBV6-5
d_gene: TRBD1
j_gene: TRBJ1-6
abundance: .
CDR3nt: TGTGCCAGCGGAAACCCGGGACAGTGGAATTCACCCCTCCACTTT
CDR3aa: CASGNPGQWNSPLHF

v_gene: TRBV7-8
d_gene: .
j_gene: TRBJ1-1
abundance: .
CDR3nt: TGTGCCAGCAGCAACGGGGCTGTCCTCCACACTGAAGCTTTCTTT
CDR3aa: CASSNGAVLHTEAFF

v_gene: TRBV10-2
d_gene: .
j_gene: TRBJ2-1
abundance: few
CDR3nt: TGCGCCAGCAGGGCCCCGGGGGGCGGAGTCAATGAGCAGTTCTTC
CDR3aa: CASRAPGGGVNEQFF

v_gene: TRBV9
d_gene: .
j_gene: TRBJ1-2
abundance: .
CDR3nt: TGTGCCAGCAGCGTAGGCACGGGGGGAAGCTATGGCTACACCTTC
CDR3aa: CASSVGTGGSYGYTF

v_gene: TRBV5-5
d_gene: .
j_gene: TRBJ1-1
abundance: .
CDR3nt: TGTGCCAGCAGCTTGGACACCTTTGAAGCTTTCTTT
CDR3aa: CASSLDTFEAFF

v_gene: TRBV3-1/TRBV3-2
d_gene: .
j_gene: TRBJ2-5
abundance: .
CDR3nt: TGTGCCAGCAGCCAGGACTACGCGAGGGCCCAGTACTTC
CDR3aa: CASSQDYARAQYF

v_gene: TRBV2
d_gene: TRBD2
j_gene: TRBJ2-1
abundance: .
CDR3nt: TGTGCCAGCAGTGAGGAGCGGGAGAATTGGAATGAGCAGTTCTTC
CDR3aa: CASSEERENWNEQFF

v_gene: TRBV6-4
d_gene: .
j_gene: TRBJ2-7
abundance: .
CDR3nt: TGTGCCAGCAGGCCGAAGTCACCCGGTAAACTCAGCTCCTACGAGCAGTACTTC
CDR3aa: CASRPKSPGKLSSYEQYF

v_gene: TRBV5-1
d_gene: .
j_gene: TRBJ2-3
abundance: .
CDR3nt: TGCGCCAGCAGCTACACGGGAGATACGCAGTATTTT
CDR3aa: CASSYTGDTQYF

v_gene: TRBV5-1
d_gene: .
j_gene: TRBJ1-1
abundance: once
CDR3nt: TGCGCCAGCAGCTTGGACAGGGCAGGGTACACTGAAGCTTTCTTT
CDR3aa: CASSLDRAGYTEAFF

v_gene: TRBV27
d_gene: TRBD1
j_gene: TRBJ1-2
abundance: .
CDR3nt: TGTGCCAGCAGTTTATCCGGGGGACAGGTTCATTATGGCTACACCTTC
CDR3aa: CASSLSGGQVHYGYTF

v_gene: TRBV25-1
d_gene: .
j_gene: TRBJ1-2
abundance: .
CDR3nt: TGTGCCAGCAGTGAATCTTATGGCTACACCTTC
CDR3aa: CASSESYGYTF

v_gene: TRBV2
d_gene: .
j_gene: TRBJ2-2
abundance: once
CDR3nt: TGTGCCAGCAGCTCACTCCAGGGCGGGGAGCTGTTTTTT
CDR3aa: CASSSLQGGELFF

v_gene: TRBV24-1
d_gene: TRBD1
j_gene: TRBJ2-7
abundance: once
CDR3nt: TGTGCCACCAGTGATCCCGGGACAGGGGGCTACGAGCAGTACTTC
CDR3aa: CATSDPGTGGYEQYF

v_gene: TRBV18
d_gene: TRBD2
j_gene: TRBJ2-1
abundance: .
CDR3nt: TGTGCCAGCTCACCGGGGACTAGCAATGAGCAGTTCTTC
CDR3aa: CASSPGTSNEQFF

v_gene: TRBV19
d_gene: .
j_gene: TRBJ1-5
abundance: few
CDR3nt: TGTGCCAGTAGTATTGTCGGGCAGTCCGATCAGCCCCAGCATTTT
CDR3aa: CASSIVGQSDQPQHF

v_gene: TRBV24-1
d_gene: .
j_gene: TRBJ1-1
abundance: once
CDR3nt: TGTGCCACCAGTGATTCCAGAAACTTGAACACTGAAGCTTTCTTT
CDR3aa: CATSDSRNLNTEAFF

v_gene: TRBV25-1
d_gene: .
j_gene: TRBJ2-7
abundance: .
CDR3nt: TGTGCCAGCAGTGATGTAATCTACGAGCAGTACTTC
CDR3aa: CASSDVIYEQYF

v_gene: TRBV7-8
d_gene: .
j_gene: TRBJ2-1
abundance: .
CDR3nt: TGTGCCAGCAGCCCAGTGCACTACGTTGAGCAGTTCTTC
CDR3aa: CASSPVHYVEQFF

v_gene: TRBV19
d_gene: .
j_gene: TRBJ1-1
abundance: .
CDR3nt: TGTGCCAGTAGTATAGATGATATGGGGCGAGAAGCTTTCTTT
CDR3aa: CASSIDDMGREAFF

v_gene: TRBV9
d_gene: TRBD1
j_gene: TRBJ2-7
abundance: .
CDR3nt: TGTGCCAGCAGCATCGGGACAGGGAGTTACGAGCAGTACTTC
CDR3aa: CASSIGTGSYEQYF

v_gene: TRBV19
d_gene: .
j_gene: TRBJ1-3
abundance: .
CDR3nt: TGTGCCAGTAGTATTCAGGGGCACTCTGGAAACACCATATATTTT
CDR3aa: CASSIQGHSGNTIYF

v_gene: TRBV2
d_gene: .
j_gene: TRBJ1-1
abundance: once
CDR3nt: TGTGCCAGCACCGCCGACGGGAACACTGAAGCTTTCTTT
CDR3aa: CASTADGNTEAFF

v_gene: TRBV9
d_gene: TRBD1
j_gene: TRBJ2-1
abundance: few
CDR3nt: TGTGCCAGCAGCGTAACGGGGACAGCCGGTAATGAGCAGTTCTTC
CDR3aa: CASSVTGTAGNEQFF

v_gene: TRBV7-8
d_gene: TRBD1
j_gene: TRBJ1-4
abundance: .
CDR3nt: TGTGCCAGCAGCCCTGACAGGGAGAAAGTCGAAAAACTGTTTTTT
CDR3aa: CASSPDREKVEKLFF

v_gene: TRBV2
d_gene: TRBD1
j_gene: TRBJ2-2
abundance: .
CDR3nt: TGTGCCAGCAGTGGGTCCAGGACAGGCAAAACCGGGGAGCTGTTTTTT
CDR3aa: CASSGSRTGKTGELFF

v_gene: TRBV5-4
d_gene: TRBD2
j_gene: TRBJ2-1
abundance: .
CDR3nt: TGTGCCAGCAGCTTGGGGGCGGGAGAGGGTGGGACTGAGCAGTTCTTC
CDR3aa: CASSLGAGEGGTEQFF

v_gene: TRBV5-1
d_gene: TRBD1
j_gene: TRBJ2-7
abundance: .
CDR3nt: TGCGCCAGCAGTCGACAGGGGGTATACGAGCAGTACTTC
CDR3aa: CASSRQGVYEQYF

v_gene: TRBV6-5
d_gene: TRBD2
j_gene: TRBJ2-7
abundance: few
CDR3nt: TGTGCCAGTCAAGGGGACTACTCCTACGAGCAGTACTTC
CDR3aa: CASQGDYSYEQYF

v_gene: TRBV14
d_gene: TRBD1
j_gene: TRBJ2-1
abundance: once
CDR3nt: TGTGCCAGCAGCCAATTGGGACAGAACAATGAGCAGTTCTTC
CDR3aa: CASSQLGQNNEQFF

v_gene: TRBV6-5
d_gene: .
j_gene: TRBJ1-2
abundance: once
CDR3nt: TGTGCCAGCAACCTAGGGCAGGTCTATGGCTACACCTTC
CDR3aa: CASNLGQVYGYTF

v_gene: TRBV7-9
d_gene: TRBD1
j_gene: TRBJ1-4
abundance: .
CDR3nt: TGTGCCAGCATCTCCGGGACAGGGAGTGAAAAACTGTTTTTT
CDR3aa: CASISGTGSEKLFF

v_gene: TRBV9
d_gene: TRBD1
j_gene: TRBJ2-7
abundance: once
CDR3nt: TGTGCCAGCAGCGTAGGTTGGGACAGGGTCTCCGAGCAGTACTTC
CDR3aa: CASSVGWDRVSEQYF

v_gene: TRBV7-2
d_gene: .
j_gene: TRBJ1-3
abundance: .
CDR3nt: TGTGCCAGCAGCTTGGACAGTCCCTCTGGAAACACCATATATTTT
CDR3aa: CASSLDSPSGNTIYF

v_gene: TRBV29-1
d_gene: .
j_gene: TRBJ2-1
abundance: once
CDR3nt: TGCAGCGTTGAATCAGTCAATGAGCAGTTCTTC
CDR3aa: CSVESVNEQFF

v_gene: TRBV6-2/TRBV6-3
d_gene: .
j_gene: TRBJ1-1
abundance: .
CDR3nt: TGTGCCAGCAGTTACCCCCCCCGCGGAGGGGTGAACACTGAAGCTTTCTTT
CDR3aa: CASSYPPRGGVNTEAFF

v_gene: TRBV12-5
d_gene: .
j_gene: TRBJ1-6
abundance: .
CDR3nt: TGTGCTAGTGGGACAGGTTCCTATAATTCACCCCTCCACTTT
CDR3aa: CASGTGSYNSPLHF

v_gene: TRBV5-6
d_gene: .
j_gene: TRBJ2-1
abundance: .
CDR3nt: TGTGCCAGCAGCTTGGCGGGCTATGAGCAGTTCTTC
CDR3aa: CASSLAGYEQFF

v_gene: TRBV28
d_gene: .
j_gene: TRBJ2-4
abundance: .
CDR3nt: TGTGCCGGCAGTTTCTCTCCCCGGTCCACCAAAAACATTCAGTACTTC
CDR3aa: CAGSFSPRSTKNIQYF

v_gene: TRBV6-2/TRBV6-3
d_gene: .
j_gene: TRBJ1-5
abundance: .
CDR3nt: TGTGCCAGCAGTTACCAACTGAATCAGCCCCAGCATTTT
CDR3aa: CASSYQLNQPQHF

v_gene: TRBV18
d_gene: .
j_gene: TRBJ2-3
abundance: .
CDR3nt: TGTGCCAGCTCCCTTCAAGGCTTCAGCACAGATACGCAGTATTTT
CDR3aa: CASSLQGFSTDTQYF